This entry is about one TCR beta chain. Germline V lookup: CDR1 LGHDT, CDR2 YNNKEL (reference sequence). Trimming at V came to 1 base and at J to 7 bases, leaving 6 bases not matched to a gene. This CDR3 is 14 amino acids long. Per the original methods: Amplification of reference gene primers provided the estimated nucleated cell counts. Using immunoSEQ multiplex PCR, the repertoire was profiled, and TCRdb retains in-frame clones only, with some absent. V, J and clone size derive from that table, while D and trimming were established from the DNA sequence. The repertoire holds 150,000 to 200,000 clones, with around nine tenths as singletons. These data originate in a study of blood T cell repertoires in COVID-19. Study-level information: Some COVID-19 samples were acute and others convalescent; all came from the United States, Italy and Spain. T cells, B-cell-depleted T cells, or PBMCs supplied cDNA or gDNA.

The rearrangement joins TRBV3-1 (or the pseudogene TRBV3-2) to TRBJ1-2; TRBD1 matches at 7 bases. Sequences were obtained from peripheral blood. The origin of this receptor is a man aged 18 to 29 with active or convalescent COVID-19. The CDR3 spells CASSQGQGMGGYTF. DNA of the CDR3: TGTGCCAGCAGCCAAGGACAGGGAATGGGTGGCTACACCTTC.